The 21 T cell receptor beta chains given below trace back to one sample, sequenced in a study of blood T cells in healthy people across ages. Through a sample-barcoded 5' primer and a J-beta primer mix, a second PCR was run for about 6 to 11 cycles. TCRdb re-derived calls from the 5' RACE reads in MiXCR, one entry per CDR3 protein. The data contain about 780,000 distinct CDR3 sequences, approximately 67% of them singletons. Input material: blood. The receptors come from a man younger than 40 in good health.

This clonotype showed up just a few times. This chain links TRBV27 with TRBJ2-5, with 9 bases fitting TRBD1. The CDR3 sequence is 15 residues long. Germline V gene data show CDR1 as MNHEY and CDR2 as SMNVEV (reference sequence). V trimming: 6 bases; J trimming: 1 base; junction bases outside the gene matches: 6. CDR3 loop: CASRAGQGPQETQYF. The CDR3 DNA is TGTGCCAGCAGGGCGGGACAGGGTCCCCAAGAGACCCAGTACTTC.

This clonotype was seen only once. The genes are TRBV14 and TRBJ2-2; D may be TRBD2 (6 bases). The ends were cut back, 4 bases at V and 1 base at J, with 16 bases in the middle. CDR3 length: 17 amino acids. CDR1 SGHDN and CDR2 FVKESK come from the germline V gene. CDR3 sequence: CASSPSLGRMNTGELFF. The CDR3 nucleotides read TGTGCCAGCAGCCCTTCCCTGGGGAGGATGAACACCGGGGAGCTGTTTTTT. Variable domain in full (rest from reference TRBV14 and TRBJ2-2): EAGVTQFPSHSVIEKGQTVTLRCDPISGHDNLYWYRRVMGKEIKFLLHFVKESKQDESGMPNNRFLAERTGGTYSTLKVQPAELEDSGVYFCASSPSLGRMNTGELFFGEGSRLTVL.

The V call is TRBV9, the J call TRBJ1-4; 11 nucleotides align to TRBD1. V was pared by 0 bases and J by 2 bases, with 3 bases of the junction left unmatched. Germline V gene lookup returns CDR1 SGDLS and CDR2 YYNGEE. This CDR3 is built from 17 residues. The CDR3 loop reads CASSVDGTGGTNEKLFF. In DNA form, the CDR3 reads TGTGCCAGCAGCGTAGACGGGACAGGGGGGACTAATGAAAAACTGTTTTTT.

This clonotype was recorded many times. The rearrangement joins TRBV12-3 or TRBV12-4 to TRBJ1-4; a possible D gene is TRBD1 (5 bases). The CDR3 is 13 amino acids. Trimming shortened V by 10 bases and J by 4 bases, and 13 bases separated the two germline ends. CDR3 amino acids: CATTRGNNEKLFF. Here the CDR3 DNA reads TGTGCCACTACGCGGGGCAATAATGAAAAACTGTTTTTT.

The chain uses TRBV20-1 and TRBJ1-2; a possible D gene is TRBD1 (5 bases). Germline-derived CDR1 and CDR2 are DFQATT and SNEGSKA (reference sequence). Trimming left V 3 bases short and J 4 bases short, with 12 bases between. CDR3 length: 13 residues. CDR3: CSARGGTAYGYTF. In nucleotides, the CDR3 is TGCAGTGCTAGGGGGGGGACGGCCTATGGCTACACCTTC.

CDR3 residues: CASSLLDSGEQYF. The CDR3 nucleotides read TGTGCCAGCAGTCTGCTGGACAGCGGCGAGCAGTACTTC. The gene calls are TRBV28 and TRBJ2-5, with D perhaps TRBD1 (6 bases). The J call is uncertain, as TRBJ2-7 better fits the DNA end. The CDR3 loop spans 13 amino acids. Germline CDR1 reads MDHEN; CDR2 reads SYDVKM.

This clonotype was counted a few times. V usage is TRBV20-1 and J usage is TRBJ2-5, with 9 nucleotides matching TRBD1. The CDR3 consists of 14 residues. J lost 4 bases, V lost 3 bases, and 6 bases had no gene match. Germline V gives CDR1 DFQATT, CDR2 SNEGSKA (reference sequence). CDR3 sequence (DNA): TGCAGTGCTAGCGAACAGGACAGGGGAGAGACCCAGTACTTC. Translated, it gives CSASEQDRGETQYF.

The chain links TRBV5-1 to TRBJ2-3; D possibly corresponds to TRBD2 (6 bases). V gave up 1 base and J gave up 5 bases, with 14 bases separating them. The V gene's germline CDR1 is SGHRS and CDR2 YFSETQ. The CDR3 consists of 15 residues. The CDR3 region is CASSLLGLSVDTQYF. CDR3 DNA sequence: TGCGCCAGCAGCTTGCTGGGACTGAGCGTAGATACGCAGTATTTT.

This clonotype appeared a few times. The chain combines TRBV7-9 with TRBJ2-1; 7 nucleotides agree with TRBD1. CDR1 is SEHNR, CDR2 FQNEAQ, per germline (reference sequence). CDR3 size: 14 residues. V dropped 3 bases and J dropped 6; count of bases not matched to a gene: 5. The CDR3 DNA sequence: TGTGCCAGCAGCTTCCCAGGGGGTATCAATGAGCAGTTCTTC. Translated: CASSFPGGINEQFF.

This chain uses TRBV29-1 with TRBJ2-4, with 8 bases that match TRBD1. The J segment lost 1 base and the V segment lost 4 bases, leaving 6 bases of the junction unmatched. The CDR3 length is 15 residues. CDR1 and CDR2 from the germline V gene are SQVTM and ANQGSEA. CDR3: CSVVETGVAKNIQYF. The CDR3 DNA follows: TGCAGCGTTGTGGAGACAGGGGTGGCCAAAAACATTCAGTACTTC.

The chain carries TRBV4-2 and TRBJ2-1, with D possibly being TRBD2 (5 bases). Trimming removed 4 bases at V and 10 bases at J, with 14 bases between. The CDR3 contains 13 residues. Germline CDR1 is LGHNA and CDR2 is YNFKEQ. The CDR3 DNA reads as TGTGCCAGCAGCCCCCCCCCGGGGAAAGAGCAGTTCTTC. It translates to CASSPPPGKEQFF.

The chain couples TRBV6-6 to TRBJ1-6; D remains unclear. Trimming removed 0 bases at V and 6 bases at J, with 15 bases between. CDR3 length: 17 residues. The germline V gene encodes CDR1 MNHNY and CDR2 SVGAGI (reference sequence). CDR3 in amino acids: CASSYSAGPGGNSPLHF. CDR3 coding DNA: TGTGCCAGCAGTTACTCGGCAGGCCCCGGCGGTAATTCACCCCTCCACTTT.

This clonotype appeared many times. CDR3 amino acids: CASSPYLSGGGGYTF. The CDR3 nucleotides are TGTGCCAGCAGCCCCTATCTTTCGGGAGGCGGTGGCTACACCTTC. This chain connects TRBV7-2 to TRBJ1-2, with D uncertain. From germline, CDR1 is SGHTA and CDR2 FQGNSA. The CDR3 is 15 residues long. Trimming stripped 5 bases from V and 7 bases from J, with 20 bases between.

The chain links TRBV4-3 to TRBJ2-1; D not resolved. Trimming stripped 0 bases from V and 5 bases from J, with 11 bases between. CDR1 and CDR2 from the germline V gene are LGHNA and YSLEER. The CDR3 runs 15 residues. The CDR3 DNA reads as TGCGCCAGCAGCCAAGATGGGCGCCAGCACAATGAGCAGTTCTTC. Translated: CASSQDGRQHNEQFF.

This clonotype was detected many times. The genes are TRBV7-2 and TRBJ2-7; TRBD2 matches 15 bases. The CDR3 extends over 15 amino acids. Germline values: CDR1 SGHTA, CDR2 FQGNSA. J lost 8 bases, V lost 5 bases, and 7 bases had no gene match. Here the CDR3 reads CASSIRTSGGGKQYF. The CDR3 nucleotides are TGTGCCAGCAGCATCAGGACTAGCGGGGGGGGGAAGCAGTACTTC.

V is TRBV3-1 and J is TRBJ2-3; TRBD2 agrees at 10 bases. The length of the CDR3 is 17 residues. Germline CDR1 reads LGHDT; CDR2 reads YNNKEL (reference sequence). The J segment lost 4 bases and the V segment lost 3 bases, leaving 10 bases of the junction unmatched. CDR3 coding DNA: TGTGCCAGCAGCCACAGAGCGGGGGGGCTAGGCGCAGATACGCAGTATTTT. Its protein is CASSHRAGGLGADTQYF.

The CDR3 spells CASSHADRGGGYTF. The CDR3 DNA follows: TGCGCCAGCAGCCACGCGGACAGGGGCGGTGGCTACACCTTC. The chain carries TRBV4-3 and TRBJ1-2, with 9 bases matching TRBD1. The CDR3 has 14 residues. Trimming removed 3 bases from V and 7 bases from J; junction bases left unmatched: 6. CDR1 is LGHNA, CDR2 YSLEER, per germline.

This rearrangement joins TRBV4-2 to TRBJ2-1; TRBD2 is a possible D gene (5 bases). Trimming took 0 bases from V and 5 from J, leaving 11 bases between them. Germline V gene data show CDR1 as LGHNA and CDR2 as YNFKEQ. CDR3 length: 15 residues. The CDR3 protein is CASSQDWQRNNEQFF. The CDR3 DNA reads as TGTGCCAGCAGCCAAGATTGGCAGCGGAACAATGAGCAGTTCTTC.

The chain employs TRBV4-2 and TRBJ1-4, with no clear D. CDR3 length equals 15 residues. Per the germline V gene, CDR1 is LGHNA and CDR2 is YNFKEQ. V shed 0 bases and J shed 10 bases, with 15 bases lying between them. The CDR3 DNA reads TGTGCCAGCAGCCAAGATTCGACGGGCGCAGGAAAACTGTTTTTT. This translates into CASSQDSTGAGKLFF.

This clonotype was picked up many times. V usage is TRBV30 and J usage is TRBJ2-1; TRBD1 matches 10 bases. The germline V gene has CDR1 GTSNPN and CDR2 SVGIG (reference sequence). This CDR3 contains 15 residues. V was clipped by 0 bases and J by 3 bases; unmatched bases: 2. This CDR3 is CAWSVRTGGYNEQFF. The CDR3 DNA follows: TGTGCCTGGAGTGTAAGGACAGGGGGCTACAATGAGCAGTTCTTC.

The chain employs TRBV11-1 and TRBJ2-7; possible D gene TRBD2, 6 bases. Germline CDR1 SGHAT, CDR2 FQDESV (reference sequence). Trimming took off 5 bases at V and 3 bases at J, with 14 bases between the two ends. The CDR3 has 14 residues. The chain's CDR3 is CASSIGGAHYEQYF. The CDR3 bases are TGTGCCAGCAGCATAGGCGGGGCCCACTACGAGCAGTACTTC. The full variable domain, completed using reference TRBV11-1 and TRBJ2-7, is EAEVAQSPRYKITEKSQAVAFWCDPISGHATLYWYRQILGQGPELLVQFQDESVVDDSQLPKDRFSAERLKGVDSTLKIQPAELGDSAMYLCASSIGGAHYEQYFGPGTRLTVT.